A selection of T cell receptor beta chains follows, all from one sample in a study of T cell repertoires in cytomegalovirus infection. TCRdb ran MiXCR on the reads and lists one entry per CDR3 protein. The sample has some 700,000 distinct CDR3 sequences; 30% to 40% are singletons. Which antigens these TCRs recognize remains unknown. The specimen was cultured PBMCs, collected from culture after CMV antigen stimulation. The receptors were gathered from a human donor in good health (CMV status not recorded). Some clones in this sample may be carry-over from other donors' samples. The CDR3 runs from the conserved cysteine through the conserved F or W. The order of the fields is D gene, clone size, J gene, V gene, CDR3 DNA, CDR3 protein. D genes are given only for firm matches. Not all rows give a size; the values are once, few, many and, for expanded clones, a class.

d_gene: .; abundance: .; j_gene: TRBJ1-5; v_gene: TRBV20-1; CDR3nt: TGCAGTGCCGACGGACAGTTTAATAGCAATCAGCCCCAGCATTTT; CDR3aa: CSADGQFNSNQPQHF
d_gene: .; abundance: .; j_gene: TRBJ2-1; v_gene: TRBV7-2; CDR3nt: TGTGCCAGCAGCACCCAGCCAGGCGGCGGTGAGCAGTTCTTC; CDR3aa: CASSTQPGGGEQFF
d_gene: TRBD1; abundance: .; j_gene: TRBJ2-1; v_gene: TRBV29-1; CDR3nt: TGCAGCGTTGAACGTGAGGGGGCGGGTGAGCAGTTCTTC; CDR3aa: CSVEREGAGEQFF
d_gene: TRBD2; abundance: .; j_gene: TRBJ2-7; v_gene: TRBV5-1; CDR3nt: TGCGCCAGCCGGGACGTCGCGGGAGGTTACTCCTACGAGCAGTACTTC; CDR3aa: CASRDVAGGYSYEQYF
d_gene: TRBD1; abundance: .; j_gene: TRBJ1-2; v_gene: TRBV29-1; CDR3nt: TGCAGCACCAATAGTGGGACAGGGGCCGCAGGTGGCTACACCTTC; CDR3aa: CSTNSGTGAAGGYTF
d_gene: TRBD2; abundance: .; j_gene: TRBJ2-1; v_gene: TRBV11-3; CDR3nt: TGTGCCAGCAGCTTAGCCGCGGGACTAGAGTATGAGCAGTTCTTC; CDR3aa: CASSLAAGLEYEQFF
d_gene: .; abundance: many; j_gene: TRBJ1-6; v_gene: TRBV7-2; CDR3nt: TGTGCCAGCAGCTTATTTGGGGGTAGAAATTCACCCCTCCACTTT; CDR3aa: CASSLFGGRNSPLHF
d_gene: TRBD1; abundance: .; j_gene: TRBJ2-7; v_gene: TRBV20-1; CDR3nt: TGCAGTGCCCCGATAGACCGGGACAGGGAGTACGAGCAGTACTTC; CDR3aa: CSAPIDRDREYEQYF
d_gene: .; abundance: many; j_gene: TRBJ2-5; v_gene: TRBV7-6; CDR3nt: TGTGCCAGCAGCCCGCCCGGCGGAAGGTGGCAAGAGACCCAGTACTTC; CDR3aa: CASSPPGGRWQETQYF
d_gene: TRBD2; abundance: .; j_gene: TRBJ2-7; v_gene: TRBV12-3/TRBV12-4; CDR3nt: TGTGCCAGCAGTTTTCACCGGCGGGGACTAGCGGGAAGGACGTCTGTGGGGGAGCAGTACTTC; CDR3aa: CASSFHRRGLAGRTSVGEQYF
d_gene: TRBD1; abundance: .; j_gene: TRBJ1-5; v_gene: TRBV10-2; CDR3nt: TGCGCCAGCAGCCGAGGGACAGTTAGCAATCAGCCCCAGCATTTT; CDR3aa: CASSRGTVSNQPQHF
d_gene: TRBD2; abundance: once; j_gene: TRBJ2-5; v_gene: TRBV7-2; CDR3nt: TGTGCCAGCAGCTTAGGGGAGGGACTAGCGTTGGCCCAGTACTTC; CDR3aa: CASSLGEGLALAQYF
d_gene: .; abundance: few; j_gene: TRBJ2-1; v_gene: TRBV4-1; CDR3nt: TGCGCCAGCAGCCAACAGATAGCCAAGAGAGACAATGAGCAGTTCTTC; CDR3aa: CASSQQIAKRDNEQFF
d_gene: .; abundance: .; j_gene: TRBJ2-6; v_gene: TRBV12-3/TRBV12-4; CDR3nt: TGTGCCAGCGGTTCCTCGCCGGGCAGAATAAACTCTGGGGCCAACGTCCTGACTTTC; CDR3aa: CASGSSPGRINSGANVLTF
d_gene: .; abundance: .; j_gene: TRBJ2-7; v_gene: TRBV6-2/TRBV6-3; CDR3nt: TGTGCCAGCAGTACAAACTACGGGGAGCAGTACTTC; CDR3aa: CASSTNYGEQYF
d_gene: .; abundance: .; j_gene: TRBJ1-1; v_gene: TRBV27; CDR3nt: TGTGCCAGCAGTTTCCGCAAATTGGGGACTGAAGCTTTCTTT; CDR3aa: CASSFRKLGTEAFF
d_gene: .; abundance: few; j_gene: TRBJ2-2; v_gene: TRBV6-1; CDR3nt: TGTGCCAGCAGAAGACAAAGGAGGAACACCGGGGAGCTGTTTTTT; CDR3aa: CASRRQRRNTGELFF
d_gene: .; abundance: few; j_gene: TRBJ1-1; v_gene: TRBV6-5; CDR3nt: TGTGCCAGCAGTTACGCGAGCTGGACACTCCAGTCGCACACTGAAGCTTTCTTT; CDR3aa: CASSYASWTLQSHTEAFF
d_gene: .; abundance: few; j_gene: TRBJ2-2; v_gene: TRBV5-4; CDR3nt: TGTGCCAGCTCCCACCTTGGAACCCACACCGGGGAGCTGTTTTTT; CDR3aa: CASSHLGTHTGELFF
d_gene: TRBD2; abundance: few; j_gene: TRBJ2-1; v_gene: TRBV11-2; CDR3nt: TGTGCCAGCAGCCGGACTAGCGGACGGAACAATGAGCAGTTCTTC; CDR3aa: CASSRTSGRNNEQFF
d_gene: .; abundance: few; j_gene: TRBJ2-3; v_gene: TRBV5-4; CDR3nt: TGTGCCACAAGGACACGGACAGATACGCAGTATTTT; CDR3aa: CATRTRTDTQYF
d_gene: TRBD2; abundance: few; j_gene: TRBJ2-5; v_gene: TRBV6-2/TRBV6-3; CDR3nt: TGTGCCAGCTCAGCAGGGACTAGCGGGAGGAGCGAGACCCAGTACTTC; CDR3aa: CASSAGTSGRSETQYF
d_gene: TRBD2; abundance: .; j_gene: TRBJ2-1; v_gene: TRBV3-1; CDR3nt: TGTGCCAGCAGCCAAGATCGGCTAGCGGGAGGTGACAATGAGCAGTTCTTC; CDR3aa: CASSQDRLAGGDNEQFF
d_gene: .; abundance: .; j_gene: TRBJ2-1; v_gene: TRBV6-2/TRBV6-3; CDR3nt: TGTGCCAGCAGTTACGGGGCGAAATGGCAGTTCTTC; CDR3aa: CASSYGAKWQFF
d_gene: TRBD1; abundance: many; j_gene: TRBJ2-7; v_gene: TRBV7-2; CDR3nt: TGTGCCAGCAGCTTCGGACAGGGGCCCTACGAGCAGTACTTC; CDR3aa: CASSFGQGPYEQYF
d_gene: .; abundance: few; j_gene: TRBJ2-7; v_gene: TRBV2; CDR3nt: TGTGCCAGCTATGGGACAAGCTACGAGCAGTACTTC; CDR3aa: CASYGTSYEQYF
d_gene: .; abundance: few; j_gene: TRBJ2-2; v_gene: TRBV7-7; CDR3nt: TGTGCCAGCAGCCCCTCCGGGGGAAACACCGGGGAGCTGTTTTTT; CDR3aa: CASSPSGGNTGELFF
d_gene: .; abundance: .; j_gene: TRBJ2-5; v_gene: TRBV9; CDR3nt: TGTGCCAGCACGCCCGGAACGCTAGCAAAGACCCAGTACTTC; CDR3aa: CASTPGTLAKTQYF
d_gene: TRBD1; abundance: many; j_gene: TRBJ1-1; v_gene: TRBV7-2; CDR3nt: TGTGCCAGCAGCTTGTTACAGGGGGCGAACACTGAAGCTTTCTTT; CDR3aa: CASSLLQGANTEAFF
d_gene: .; abundance: few; j_gene: TRBJ2-7; v_gene: TRBV28; CDR3nt: TGTGCCAGCAGTTTAGGGGTAAAGGACAGGCGGAGGGGCGAGCAGTACTTC; CDR3aa: CASSLGVKDRRRGEQYF
d_gene: .; abundance: many; j_gene: TRBJ1-6; v_gene: TRBV7-2; CDR3nt: TGTGCCAGCACCATGGCGGGAAACAATTATAATTCACCCCTCCACTTT; CDR3aa: CASTMAGNNYNSPLHF
d_gene: TRBD2; abundance: .; j_gene: TRBJ2-5; v_gene: TRBV7-6; CDR3nt: TGTGCCAGCAGCCCCAGGACTAGCCGAGAGACCCAGTACTTC; CDR3aa: CASSPRTSRETQYF
d_gene: .; abundance: few; j_gene: TRBJ2-3; v_gene: TRBV20-1; CDR3nt: TGCAGTGCCCCTCGCACAGATACGCAGTATTTT; CDR3aa: CSAPRTDTQYF
d_gene: .; abundance: .; j_gene: TRBJ2-1; v_gene: TRBV7-9; CDR3nt: TGTGCCAGCAGCTTAAATGCAGGATACAATGAGCAGTTCTTC; CDR3aa: CASSLNAGYNEQFF
d_gene: .; abundance: few; j_gene: TRBJ2-2; v_gene: TRBV7-6; CDR3nt: TGTGCCAGCAGCTTCCGGCTTGGCACCGGGGAGCTGTTTTTT; CDR3aa: CASSFRLGTGELFF
d_gene: .; abundance: few; j_gene: TRBJ1-3; v_gene: TRBV27; CDR3nt: TGTGCCAGCACCTCGGGAAGTCCTTACTCTGGAAACACCATATATTTT; CDR3aa: CASTSGSPYSGNTIYF
d_gene: .; abundance: .; j_gene: TRBJ2-1; v_gene: TRBV7-2; CDR3nt: TGTGCCAGCAGTTTTTATTCGCAAGGTGGGGAGCAGTTCTTC; CDR3aa: CASSFYSQGGEQFF